The next 4 T cell receptor beta chains were all read from a single sample in a study of OX40 agonist ivuxolimab in advanced cancers. The library was obtained by the immunoSEQ multiplex PCR assay. TCRdb holds this immuneACCESS table with in-frame rearrangements only. Some clones are missing; in checked studies, unresolved V genes explain under half, and the rest has no known cause. The sample table lists 50,000 to 65,000 clones, 88% of them with a count of one. The top ten clones comprise approximately 0.67% of the sample. Sample: CD4+ or CD8+ T cells sorted from blood, taken in a trial of the OX40 agonist ivuxolimab. The receptors here all came from an adult with an advanced solid tumor such as melanoma, head and neck, liver or kidney cancer.

The chain joins TRBV19 to TRBJ1-5, with D uncertain. The CDR3 is 15 amino acids. V dropped 0 bases and J dropped 3 bases, with 9 bases sitting between them. Germline CDR1 is LNHDA and CDR2 is SQIVND (reference sequence). The CDR3 sequence: CASSIERASNQPQHF. DNA for the CDR3: TGTGCCAGTAGTATAGAACGGGCCTCCAATCAGCCCCAGCATTTT.

The gene calls are TRBV29-1 and TRBJ1-6, with D hard to call. Trimming shortened V by 4 bases and J by 7 bases, and 14 bases separated the two germline ends. In germline, CDR1 is SQVTM, CDR2 ANQGSEA. This CDR3 is 14 amino acids long. The CDR3 spells CSVASRDMNSPLHF. DNA for the CDR3: TGCAGCGTTGCTAGTAGAGACATGAATTCACCCCTCCACTTT.

This clone occurred a few times. The V call is TRBV28, the J call TRBJ2-1; 10 bases align to TRBD1. Germline assignment: CDR1 MDHEN and CDR2 SYDVKM. CDR3 length: 15 amino acids. V shed 2 bases, J shed 4 bases, and the junction held 2 bases outside the gene matches. The CDR3 DNA follows: TGTGCCAGCAGTTTAGGACAGGGGGGTTACAATGAGCAGTTCTTC. It translates to CASSLGQGGYNEQFF.

The rearrangement uses TRBV5-1 and TRBJ2-6, with D maybe TRBD1 (6 bases). V dropped 3 bases and J dropped 0 bases, with 13 bases sitting between them. CDR3 length: 17 residues. The germline V gene encodes CDR1 SGHRS and CDR2 YFSETQ. The DNA of the CDR3 is TGCGCCAGCAGCTACGCCGGACAGCTCTCTGGGGCCAACGTCCTGACTTTC. Its protein is CASSYAGQLSGANVLTF.